The clone carrying this T cell receptor beta chain showed up just once. This CDR3 contains 15 residues. Germline V gene lookup returns CDR1 SGHTS and CDR2 YDEGEE. Trimming cost V 5 bases and J 4 bases, with 15 bases left between them. This sample was taken from a study of blood T cell repertoires in COVID-19. Study context: Whether acute or convalescent, the COVID-19 samples came from the United States, Italy and Spain.

The table came from immunoSEQ multiplex PCR; TCRdb's copy has only in-frame clones and leaves some out. The sample contains about 230,000 clones, roughly 89% of which appear only once. The source is a woman aged 25-40 years with acute COVID-19. The V call is TRBV5-8, the J call TRBJ2-2; possibly TRBD1 for D (7 bases). Sequencing was performed on PBMCs or T cells enriched from blood (not recorded which). The CDR3 sequence is CASRRDRYLTGELFF. DNA of the CDR3: TGTGCCAGCAGGCGGGACAGATACCTCACCGGGGAGCTGTTTTTT.